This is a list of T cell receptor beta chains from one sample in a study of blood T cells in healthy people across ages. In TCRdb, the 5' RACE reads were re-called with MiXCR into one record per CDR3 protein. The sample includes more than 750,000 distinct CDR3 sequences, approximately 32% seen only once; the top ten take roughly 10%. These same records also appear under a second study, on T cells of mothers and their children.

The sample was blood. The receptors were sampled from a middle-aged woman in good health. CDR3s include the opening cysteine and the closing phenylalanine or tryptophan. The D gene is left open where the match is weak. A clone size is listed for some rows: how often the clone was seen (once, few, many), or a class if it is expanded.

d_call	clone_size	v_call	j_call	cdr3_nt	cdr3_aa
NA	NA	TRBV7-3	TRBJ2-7	TGTGCCAGCAGCTTAACCCACAACTCCTACGAGCAGTACTTC	CASSLTHNSYEQYF
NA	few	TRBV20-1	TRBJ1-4	TGCAGTGCTAGAGATTCCCAAGGAAGAAAAGAAAAACTGTTTTTT	CSARDSQGRKEKLFF
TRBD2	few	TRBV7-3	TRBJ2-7	TGTGCCAGCAGCTTAACGGGACTACCCTACAATGAGCAGTACTTC	CASSLTGLPYNEQYF
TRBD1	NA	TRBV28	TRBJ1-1	TGTGCCAGCAATTCTGCAGGGGGCGAGAACACTGAAGCTTTCTTT	CASNSAGGENTEAFF
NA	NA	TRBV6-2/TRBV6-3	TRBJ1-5	TGTGCCAGCAGCCCCATTGGGACTGGCCTTCTCTCAGCCCAGCATTTT	CASSPIGTGLLSAQHF
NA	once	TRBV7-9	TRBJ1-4	TGTGCCAACAGCACCGACCGGGACGATGGCGAAAAACTGTTTTTT	CANSTDRDDGEKLFF
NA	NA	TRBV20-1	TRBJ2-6	TGCAGTGCCGGGGCCCATTCAATGAGCTCTGGGGCCAACGTCCTGACTTTC	CSAGAHSMSSGANVLTF
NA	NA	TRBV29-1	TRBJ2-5	TGCAGCGTTGAACCACAGGTGCCGTACCAAGAGACCCAGTACTTC	CSVEPQVPYQETQYF
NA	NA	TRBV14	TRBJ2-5	TGTGCCAGCAGCCAACTAGGGGTTGGGAGACCCCAGTACTTC	CASSQLGVGRPQYF
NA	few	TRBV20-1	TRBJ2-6	TGCAGCCCCTATGAGCCTGGGGCCAACGTCCTGACTTTC	CSPYEPGANVLTF
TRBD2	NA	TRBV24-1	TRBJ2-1	TGTGCCACCAGTGGGACTAGCGGGGGCCAATACAATGAGCAGTTCTTC	CATSGTSGGQYNEQFF
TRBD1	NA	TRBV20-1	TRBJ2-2	TGCAGCATTACAGGGGGGACGAACACCGGGGAGCTGTTTTTT	CSITGGTNTGELFF
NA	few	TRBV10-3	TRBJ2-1	TGTGCCATCAGTGAGTCGTCGTCGGGGGGCCTCAATGAGCAGTTCTTC	CAISESSSGGLNEQFF
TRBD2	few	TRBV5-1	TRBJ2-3	TGCGCCAGCAGCTCCCGCGGGGGGGACGTAACAGATACGCAGTATTTT	CASSSRGGDVTDTQYF
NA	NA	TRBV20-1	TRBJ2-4	TGCAGTGCCCCGGACTCGCTAGCCAAAAACATTCAGTACTTC	CSAPDSLAKNIQYF
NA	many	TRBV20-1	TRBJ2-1	TGCAGTGCTCAGGGTCCCTACAATGAGCAGTTCTTC	CSAQGPYNEQFF
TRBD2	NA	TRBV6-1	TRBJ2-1	TGTGCCAGCAGTTCCAGGACTAGCGGGGTCAATGAGCAGTTCTTC	CASSSRTSGVNEQFF
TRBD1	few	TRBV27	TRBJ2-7	TGTGCCAGCAGTTGGGCCGGACAGGGGCCAACCTACGAGCAGTACTTC	CASSWAGQGPTYEQYF
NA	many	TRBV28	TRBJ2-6	TGTGCCAGCATTTCACGGAGCTCTGGGGCCAACGTCCTGACTTTC	CASISRSSGANVLTF
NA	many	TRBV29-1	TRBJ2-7	TGCAGCGTCAACATCGGGTCCTACGAGCAGTACTTC	CSVNIGSYEQYF
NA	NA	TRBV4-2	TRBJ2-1	TGTGCCAGCAGCCAAGAAGTCTCAGGGGGGAGAAATGAGCAGTTCTTC	CASSQEVSGGRNEQFF
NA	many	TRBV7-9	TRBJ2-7	TGTGCCAGCAGCATCTCAAGAGGGGTAGACGAGCAGTACTTC	CASSISRGVDEQYF
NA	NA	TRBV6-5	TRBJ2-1	TGTGCCAGCACCGATGACTCCTACAATGAGCAGTTCTTC	CASTDDSYNEQFF
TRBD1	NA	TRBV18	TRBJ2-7	TGTGCCAGCGCGGGCGGACAGGGCTACGAGCAGTACTTC	CASAGGQGYEQYF
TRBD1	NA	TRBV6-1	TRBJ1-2	TGTGCCAGCAGAGCCGGGACAGGGTTGGGTGGCTACACCTTC	CASRAGTGLGGYTF
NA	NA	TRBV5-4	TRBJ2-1	TGTGCCAGCAGCTTAGGAACTGGGTCGCTCAATGAGCAGTTCTTC	CASSLGTGSLNEQFF
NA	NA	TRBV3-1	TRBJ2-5	TGTGCCAGCGGCCGGGACGCCGGCAATGAGCAGTACTTC	CASGRDAGNEQYF
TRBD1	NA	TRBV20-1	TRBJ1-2	TGCAGTGCTAGTGGGGACAGGCTCGGCCACACCTTC	CSASGDRLGHTF
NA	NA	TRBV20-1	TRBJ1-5	TGCAGTGCTAGAGGGCCCGGTCTTAGCAATCAGCCCCAGCATTTT	CSARGPGLSNQPQHF
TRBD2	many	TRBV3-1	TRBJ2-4	TGTGCCAGCAGCCCCCGGGGGAGCGGGGTAGCCAAAAACATTCAGTACTTC	CASSPRGSGVAKNIQYF
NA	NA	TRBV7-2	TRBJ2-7	TGTGCCAGCAGCAGTGCGATCCAAGAGGCCCAGTACTTC	CASSSAIQEAQYF
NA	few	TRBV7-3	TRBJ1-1	TGTGCCAGCAGCGCCACCGGTGGGGGGACTGAAGCTTTCTTT	CASSATGGGTEAFF
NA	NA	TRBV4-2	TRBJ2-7	TGTGCCAGCAGCCAAGAACAGGTTAGAGACGAGCAGTACTTC	CASSQEQVRDEQYF
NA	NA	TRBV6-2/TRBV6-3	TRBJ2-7	TGTGCCAGCAGTTACTCGGGCAGCGTGACCTACGAGCAGTACTTC	CASSYSGSVTYEQYF
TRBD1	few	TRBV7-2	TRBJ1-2	TGTGCCAGCAGCGCGGACAGGGGGAAGGATGGCTACACCTTC	CASSADRGKDGYTF
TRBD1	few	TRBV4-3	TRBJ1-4	TGCGCCAGCAGCCGGGACAGGGGTGGTAATGAAAAACTGTTTTTT	CASSRDRGGNEKLFF
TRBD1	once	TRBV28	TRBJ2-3	TGTGCCAGCAGTCGACAGGGGGCGGGCACAGATACGCAGTATTTT	CASSRQGAGTDTQYF
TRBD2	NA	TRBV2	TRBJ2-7	TGTGCCAGCCTGCAGGGAGGGAAAGAGAGCGAGCAGTACTTC	CASLQGGKESEQYF
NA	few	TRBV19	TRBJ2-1	TGTGCCAGTAGTCTCCTTCGCACTATCTCCTACAATGAGCAGTTCTTC	CASSLLRTISYNEQFF
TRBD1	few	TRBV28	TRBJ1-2	TGTGCCAGCAGTTTGGCCGGGACAGGGGAACGCGGCTACACCTTC	CASSLAGTGERGYTF